These 29 T cell receptor beta chains share one sample of origin, sequenced in a study of control samples from healthy donors and cancer patients. Some clones are missing from TCRdb's copy, which holds only in-frame ones; the method was immunoSEQ multiplex PCR. Of 90,000 to 130,000 clones listed, 85% to 90% were seen once; the top ten hold around 3.5%. The sequenced material came from PBMCs. These receptors originate from a woman aged 55 to 70 with lung cancer.

The chain carries TRBV11-1 and TRBJ1-4; unclear D gene. The V and J ends lost 3 bases and 8 bases respectively, with 10 bases between them. CDR1 is SGHAT and CDR2 is FQDESV in the germline V gene (reference sequence). The CDR3 consists of 13 residues. CDR3 sequence: CASSFRGSEKLFF. Written as DNA, the CDR3 is TGTGCCAGCAGCTTCCGAGGGAGCGAAAAACTGTTTTTT.

The gene calls are TRBV7-2 and TRBJ1-1; no definite D call. V lost 2 bases to trimming and J lost 4 bases, with 8 bases between them. The CDR3 sequence is 13 residues long. Germline V lookup: CDR1 SGHTA, CDR2 FQGNSA. CDR3 DNA sequence: TGTGCCAGCAGCTTACTTCAGAGCACTGAAGCTTTCTTT. Translated: CASSLLQSTEAFF.

J is TRBJ2-7 and V is TRBV4-1, with D tentatively TRBD2 (5 bases). Germline V gene data show CDR1 as MGHRA and CDR2 as YSYEKL. The CDR3 is 13 amino acids. V was cut by 0 bases and J by 3 bases, with 6 bases left in between. The CDR3 bases are TGCGCCAGCAGCCAAGAAGAGGGCTACGAGCAGTACTTC. The encoded protein is CASSQEEGYEQYF.

This chain joins TRBV6-4 and TRBJ2-2; the match to TRBD1 covers 7 bases. V shed 9 bases, J shed 3 bases, and the junction held 4 bases outside the gene matches. The germline gives CDR1 MRHNA, CDR2 SNTAGT. The CDR3 extends over 13 amino acids. The CDR3 DNA is TGTGCCAGTAGACAGGGAGACACCGGGGAGCTGTTTTTT. Its protein is CASRQGDTGELFF.

This CDR3 reads CASSLGTGGSGEQFF. The CDR3 DNA reads as TGTGCCAGCAGCTTGGGGACAGGGGGCTCTGGTGAGCAGTTCTTC. The chain is built from TRBV5-4 and TRBJ2-1; TRBD1 matches at 11 bases. The length of the CDR3 is 15 residues. V was pared by 0 bases and J by 9 bases, with 5 bases of the junction left unmatched. Per germline, CDR1 SGHNT and CDR2 YYREEE (reference sequence). The full variable domain, with the rest looked up from reference TRBV5-4 and TRBJ2-1, is ETGVTQSPTHLIKTRGQQVTLRCSSQSGHNTVSWYQQALGQGPQFIFQYYREEENGRGNFPPRFSGLQFPNYSSELNVNALELDDSALYLCASSLGTGGSGEQFFGPGTRLTVL.

For this clone: One end of the junction fails to match germline, which may point to a read error. V and J are TRBV12-3 or TRBV12-4 and TRBJ1-2; D call uncertain. The CDR3 extends over 12 amino acids. The CDR3 nucleotides read TGTGCCAGCAGTTCCCCTGGTAGTGGCCACACCTTC. Its protein product is CASSSPGSGHTF.

The chain carries TRBV7-2 and TRBJ1-4, with 8 positions matching TRBD1. The CDR3 has 17 amino acids. In germline, CDR1 is SGHTA, CDR2 FQGNSA. Losses at the gene ends were 1 base for V and 5 bases for J; bases not matched to a gene: 9. CDR3 sequence: CASSLGPRDRQNEKLFF. The CDR3 nucleotides are TGTGCCAGCAGCTTAGGCCCCCGGGACAGGCAAAATGAAAAACTGTTTTTT.

The rearrangement links TRBV3-1 (or the pseudogene TRBV3-2) to TRBJ2-7; TRBD1 aligns across 7 bases. CDR1 LGHDT and CDR2 YNNKEL come from the germline V gene (reference sequence). V trimming: 1 base; J trimming: 2 bases; junction bases outside the gene matches: 8. This CDR3 spans 16 amino acids. CDR3 sequence reads: CASSQGGTGVTYEQYF. CDR3 bases: TGTGCCAGCAGCCAAGGGGGAACAGGGGTAACCTACGAGCAGTACTTC.

The chain has TRBV9 and TRBJ1-4; a weak D match, TRBD1 (6 bases). Germline loops: CDR1 SGDLS, CDR2 YYNGEE. With 4 bases removed from V and 4 bases from J, the gap between germline ends came to 17 bases. The CDR3 has 16 amino acids. The CDR3 region has the DNA TGTGCCAGCAGCACACGATCGGGGGCGGTTAATGAAAAACTGTTTTTT. It codes for CASSTRSGAVNEKLFF.

The chain employs TRBV27 and TRBJ2-5, with D possibly matching TRBD2 (6 bases). Germline V gene sequence: CDR1 MNHEY, CDR2 SMNVEV (reference sequence). CDR3 length: 14 amino acids. V shed 6 bases and J shed 9 bases, with 20 bases lying between them. CDR3 amino acids: CASRGSGDHSAQYF. As DNA, the CDR3 is TGTGCCAGCAGGGGTAGCGGAGACCATTCGGCCCAGTACTTC.

This clone was seen just once. This CDR3 reads CASSLQGANEQFF. CDR3 DNA: TGTGCCAGCAGCTTGCAGGGGGCCAATGAGCAGTTCTTC. V usage is TRBV7-2 and J usage is TRBJ2-1; 8 bases agree with TRBD1. Germline loops: CDR1 SGHTA, CDR2 FQGNSA. This CDR3 has 13 amino acids. With V trimmed by 3 bases and J by 6 bases, 1 base remained unmatched. Full variable domain (rest looked up from reference TRBV7-2 and TRBJ2-1): GAGVSQSPSNKVTEKGKDVELRCDPISGHTALYWYRQSLGQGLEFLIYFQGNSAPDKSGLPSDRFSAERTGGSVSTLTIQRTQQEDSAVYLCASSLQGANEQFFGPGTRLTVL.

The gene calls are TRBV15 and TRBJ2-3; D ambiguous. Trimming took off 0 bases at V and 5 bases at J, with 9 bases between the two ends. The CDR3 is 14 residues long. Germline CDR1 is LNHNV and CDR2 is YYDKDF (reference sequence). CDR3 nucleotide sequence: TGTGCCACCAGCAGAGATCACGACGGAGATACGCAGTATTTT. Amino acids: CATSRDHDGDTQYF. Together with reference TRBV15 and TRBJ2-3, the CDR3 gives the full variable domain: DAMVIQNPRYQVTQFGKPVTLSCSQTLNHNVMYWYQQKSSQAPKLLFHYYDKDFNNEADTPDNFQSRRPNTSFCFLDIRSPGLGDTAMYLCATSRDHDGDTQYFGPGTRLTVL.

The rearrangement joins TRBV12-3 or TRBV12-4 to TRBJ1-5; D remains ambiguous. V was trimmed by 5 bases and J by 1 base, leaving 3 bases between them. The CDR3 has 12 amino acids. The CDR3 loop reads CASSRSNQPQHF. The DNA of the CDR3 is TGTGCCAGCAGTCGGAGCAATCAGCCCCAGCATTTT.

This clone was found once. The chain has TRBV5-6 and TRBJ2-3; D ambiguous. V lost 4 bases to trimming and J lost 6 bases, with 12 bases between them. This CDR3 is built from 13 residues. The germline V gene encodes CDR1 SGHDT and CDR2 YYEEEE. The CDR3 loop is CASSGIQSDTQYF. The CDR3 DNA reads as TGTGCCAGCAGCGGAATACAGTCCGATACGCAGTATTTT.

The chain links TRBV27 to TRBJ2-6; no definite D call. The length of the CDR3 is 15 residues. Per germline, CDR1 MNHEY and CDR2 SMNVEV (reference sequence). The V end was cut by 3 bases, the J end by 0 bases, with 6 bases between. CDR3 sequence reads: CASSFVLSGANVLTF. The CDR3 nucleotides read TGTGCCAGCAGTTTTGTTCTCTCTGGGGCCAACGTCCTGACTTTC.

This rearrangement joins TRBV4-3 to TRBJ1-5; no clear D. The CDR3 runs to 15 residues. Trimming removed 1 base from V and 4 bases from J, with 11 bases in between. In germline, CDR1 is LGHNA, CDR2 YSLEER. The CDR3 coding sequence is TGCGCCAGCAGCCAAGGAAGACACCCGAATCAGCCCCAGCATTTT. This translates into CASSQGRHPNQPQHF.

The V call is TRBV4-1, the J call TRBJ1-3; D is unclear. The V end lost 1 base, the J end lost 0 bases, and 16 bases lay between the germline ends. Germline CDR1 MGHRA, CDR2 YSYEKL. This CDR3 spans 18 amino acids. The CDR3 spells CASSQVYGRLISGNTIYF. The CDR3 DNA follows: TGCGCCAGCAGCCAAGTTTACGGACGGCTCATCTCTGGAAACACCATATATTTT.

The rearrangement joins TRBV5-6 to TRBJ2-2; D is possibly TRBD2 (5 bases). V gave up 1 base and J gave up 3 bases, with 10 bases separating them. The CDR3 is made up of 15 amino acids. The germline V gene has CDR1 SGHDT and CDR2 YYEEEE. The CDR3 DNA is TGTGCCAGCAGCTTGATGAGGGCGGACACCGGGGAGCTGTTTTTT. Translated: CASSLMRADTGELFF.

This clone was picked up a small number of times. J is TRBJ1-1 and V is TRBV19; 7 bases are shared with TRBD1. This CDR3 contains 13 residues. Germline values: CDR1 LNHDA, CDR2 SQIVND (reference sequence). Unmatched junction bases numbered 4, after V lost 8 bases and J lost 1 base. Written as DNA, the CDR3 is TGTGCCAGTGGGGACAGCCAGAACACTGAAGCTTTCTTT. Its translation is CASGDSQNTEAFF.

The CDR3 sequence: CASSALDTNTEAFF. DNA for the CDR3: TGCGCCAGCAGCGCCCTTGACACGAACACTGAAGCTTTCTTT. The chain combines TRBV5-1 with TRBJ1-1; D remains unclear. The CDR3 is 14 amino acids. Germline CDR1 SGHRS, CDR2 YFSETQ. The V end was cut by 4 bases, the J end by 1 base, with 11 bases between.

The chain links TRBV6-2 or TRBV6-3 to TRBJ2-7, with TRBD2 matching over 8 bases. The CDR3 is made up of 16 amino acids. The ends lost 5 bases at V and 0 bases at J; junction bases unmatched: 9. From germline, CDR1 is MNHEY and CDR2 SVGEGT. This chain's CDR3 is CASSDGVAGLSYEQYF. The DNA for the CDR3 is TGTGCCAGCAGTGACGGGGTAGCGGGACTCTCCTACGAGCAGTACTTC.

V and J are TRBV19 and TRBJ2-1; 7 nucleotides match TRBD2. The CDR3 runs to 16 residues. J lost 8 bases, V lost 7 bases, and 17 bases had no gene match. Germline V gene lookup returns CDR1 LNHDA and CDR2 SQIVND (reference sequence). The CDR3 reads CASTLGGSLVTDEQFF. The CDR3, as DNA: TGTGCCAGTACCCTCGGGGGGAGTTTAGTTACGGATGAGCAGTTCTTC.

As DNA, the CDR3 is TGTGCCAGCAGCTTAGACGGACTTAGCGGTGAGACCCAGTACTTC. It encodes CASSLDGLSGETQYF. The rearrangement uses TRBV7-9 and TRBJ2-5, with a tentative D call TRBD2 (6 bases). The germline gives CDR1 SEHNR, CDR2 FQNEAQ (reference sequence). Trimming left V 1 base short and J 5 bases short, with 14 bases between. The CDR3 contains 15 residues.

The rearrangement joins TRBV10-3 to TRBJ1-5; 7 nucleotides match TRBD1. The V gene end was trimmed by 4 bases and the J gene end by 0 bases; junction bases not matched to a gene: 3. This CDR3 spans 15 amino acids. CDR1 is ENHRY and CDR2 is SYGVKD in the germline V gene. The CDR3 coding sequence is TGTGCCATCAGTGGAAGGGACAGTAGCAATCAGCCCCAGCATTTT. This translates into CAISGRDSSNQPQHF.

There are many counts of this clone. This CDR3 is CASSRRTSGDTQYF. The CDR3 DNA reads TGTGCCAGCAGCCGCCGGACTAGCGGAGATACGCAGTATTTT. The chain uses TRBV7-3 and TRBJ2-3; TRBD2 aligns across 10 bases. Germline V gene data show CDR1 as SGHTA and CDR2 as FQGTGA. V was pared by 5 bases and J by 5 bases, with 4 bases of the junction left unmatched. The CDR3 totals 14 residues.

This chain joins TRBV7-9 and TRBJ1-3; D is ambiguous. The V gene's germline CDR1 is SEHNR and CDR2 FQNEAQ (reference sequence). This CDR3 has 15 amino acids. Trimming took off 2 bases at V and 4 bases at J, with 12 bases between the two ends. The CDR3 region has the DNA TGTGCCAGCAGCTTAAACGGCCGAGGGGGAAACACCATATATTTT. This gives the protein CASSLNGRGGNTIYF.

V usage is TRBV24-1 and J usage is TRBJ2-6, with D unclear. Germline V lookup: CDR1 KGHDR, CDR2 SFDVKD. V was pared by 5 bases and J by 1 base, with 2 bases between. The CDR3 runs to 13 residues. The CDR3 here is CATSVSGANVLTF. In DNA form, the CDR3 reads TGTGCCACCAGTGTGTCTGGGGCCAACGTCCTGACTTTC.

The chain combines TRBV7-3 with TRBJ2-1, with a tentative D call TRBD2 (6 bases). The CDR3 runs 13 residues. In germline, CDR1 is SGHTA, CDR2 FQGTGA. Trimming stripped 4 bases from V and 9 bases from J, with 13 bases between. For the CDR3, the DNA is TGTGCCAGCAGCTACCACCAGGGAGGTGAGCAGTTCTTC. It is translated as CASSYHQGGEQFF.

This clone has more than one count but fewer than ten. The chain employs TRBV28 and TRBJ1-5; 11 bases are shared with TRBD1. Germline CDR1 is MDHEN and CDR2 is SYDVKM. The V and J ends lost 5 bases and 5 bases, in that order; junction bases with no gene match: 2. CDR3 length: 14 amino acids. CDR3 sequence (DNA): TGTGCCAGCAGTCCGGGACAGGGGGATCAGCCCCAGCATTTT. Encoded protein: CASSPGQGDQPQHF.